The clone carrying this TCR beta chain was detected only a few times. Its antigen is unknown. TCRdb re-called the 5' RACE reads through MiXCR, storing one row per CDR3 protein. Among 280,000 or so distinct CDR3 sequences listed, roughly 18% were seen once. This record belongs to a study of T-cell memory formation after mild COVID-19. Study results and caveats: Contracting clones, day 15 to 85, had balanced CD4/CD8, and later expanders favored CD4+.

This receptor was taken from a man aged 18 to 29 who had mild COVID-19 (a few samples of this study predate the infection). Cell type and time point are not known. The specimen was PBMCs or a T cell subset sorted from them (not recorded which).

The CDR3 DNA is TGCGCCAGCAGCCAAGTTGACCGGGACTCGCCCCAGCATTTT. Residues: CASSQVDRDSPQHF. The V call is TRBV4-1, the J call TRBJ1-5, with D maybe TRBD1 (5 bases). This CDR3 is built from 14 residues. Germline assignment: CDR1 MGHRA and CDR2 YSYEKL. Trimming took 1 base from V and 9 from J, leaving 13 bases between them.